This paragraph covers one T cell receptor (beta chain) sequence. This record belongs to a study of blood T cell repertoires in COVID-19. The wider study: From T cells, B-cell-depleted T cells, or PBMCs came the material, which was cDNA or gDNA.

Membership in each cohort depended on participant-reported clinical history. V lost 1 base, J lost 4 bases, and 4 bases stayed unmatched. CDR1 LGHDT and CDR2 YNNKEL come from the germline V gene (reference sequence). The CDR3 has 15 amino acids. Clones were read by immunoSEQ multiplex PCR, and TCRdb kept only the in-frame ones, dropping some. The profile shows about 240,000 clones, around 89% of them singletons. The receptor's source is a woman aged 25 to 45 who had recovered from COVID-19. The chain recombines TRBV3-1 (or the pseudogene TRBV3-2) with TRBJ1-5; 7 bases map to TRBD1. Sequencing was done on a sample of PBMCs or T cells enriched from blood (not recorded which). The CDR3 region is CASSQGRQGNQPQHF. The CDR3 bases are TGTGCCAGCAGCCAAGGACGACAGGGAAATCAGCCCCAGCATTTT.